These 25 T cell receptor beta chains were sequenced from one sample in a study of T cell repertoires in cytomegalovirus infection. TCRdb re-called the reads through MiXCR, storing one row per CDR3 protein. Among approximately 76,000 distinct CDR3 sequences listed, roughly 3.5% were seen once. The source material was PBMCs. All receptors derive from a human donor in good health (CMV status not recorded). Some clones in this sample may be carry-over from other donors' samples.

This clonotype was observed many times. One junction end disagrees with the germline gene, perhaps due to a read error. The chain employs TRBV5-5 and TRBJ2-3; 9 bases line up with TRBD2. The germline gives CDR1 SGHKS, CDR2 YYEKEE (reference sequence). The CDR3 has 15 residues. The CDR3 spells CVSSFSGGRTDTQYF. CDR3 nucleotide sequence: TGTGTCAGCAGCTTTAGCGGGGGACGCACAGATACGCAGTATTTT.

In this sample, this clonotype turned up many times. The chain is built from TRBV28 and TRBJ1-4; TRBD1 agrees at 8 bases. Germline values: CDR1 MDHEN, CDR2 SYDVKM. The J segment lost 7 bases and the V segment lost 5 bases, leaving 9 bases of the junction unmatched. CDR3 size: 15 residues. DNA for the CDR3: TGTGCCAGCAGTCCCCCCGGGACAGGCCGTGAAAAACTGTTTTTT. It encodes CASSPPGTGREKLFF.

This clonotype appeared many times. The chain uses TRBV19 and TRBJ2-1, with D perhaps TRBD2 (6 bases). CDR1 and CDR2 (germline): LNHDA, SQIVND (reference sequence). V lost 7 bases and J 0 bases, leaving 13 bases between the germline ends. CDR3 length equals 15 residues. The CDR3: CASTPGGSSYNEQFF. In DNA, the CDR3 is TGTGCCAGTACCCCCGGGGGAAGCTCCTACAATGAGCAGTTCTTC.

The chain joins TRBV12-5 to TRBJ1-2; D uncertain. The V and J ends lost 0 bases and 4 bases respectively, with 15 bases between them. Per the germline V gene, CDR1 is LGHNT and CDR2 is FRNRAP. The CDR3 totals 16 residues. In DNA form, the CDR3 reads TGTGCTAGTGGTTTGGTACCCTGGGAGGGAACCTATGGCTACACCTTC. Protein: CASGLVPWEGTYGYTF.

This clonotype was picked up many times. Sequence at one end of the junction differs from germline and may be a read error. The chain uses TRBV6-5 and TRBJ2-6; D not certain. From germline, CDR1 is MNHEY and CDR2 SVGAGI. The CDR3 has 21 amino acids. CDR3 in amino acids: CASSYSNKRQRYISVANVLTF. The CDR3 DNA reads TGTGCCAGCAGTTACTCGAATAAACGGCAGAGGTATATCTCTGTGGCCAACGTCCTGACTTTC.

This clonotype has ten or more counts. The CDR3 nucleotides are TGCGCCAGCGGGACGGGTTCCAGCTCCTACAATGAGCAGTTCTTC. It translates to CASGTGSSSYNEQFF. V and J are TRBV4-1 and TRBJ2-1; D possibly matches TRBD1 or TRBD2 (5 bases each). The CDR3 is 15 amino acids. Germline V gene data show CDR1 as MGHRA and CDR2 as YSYEKL. V dropped 8 bases and J dropped 0 bases, with 14 bases sitting between them.

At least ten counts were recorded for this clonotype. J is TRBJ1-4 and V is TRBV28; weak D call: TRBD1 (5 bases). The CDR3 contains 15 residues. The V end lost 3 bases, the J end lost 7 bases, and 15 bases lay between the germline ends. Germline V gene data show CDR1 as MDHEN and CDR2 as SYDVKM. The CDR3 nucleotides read TGTGCCAGCAGTTTCCCCGACAGCTTTTCTGAAAAACTGTTTTTT. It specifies CASSFPDSFSEKLFF.

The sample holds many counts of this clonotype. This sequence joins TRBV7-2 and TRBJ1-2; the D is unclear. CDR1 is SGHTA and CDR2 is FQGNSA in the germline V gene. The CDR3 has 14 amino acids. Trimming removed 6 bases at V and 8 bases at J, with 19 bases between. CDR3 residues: CASRRSGVAGGYTF. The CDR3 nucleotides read TGTGCCAGCAGAAGGTCCGGGGTAGCGGGAGGCTACACCTTC.

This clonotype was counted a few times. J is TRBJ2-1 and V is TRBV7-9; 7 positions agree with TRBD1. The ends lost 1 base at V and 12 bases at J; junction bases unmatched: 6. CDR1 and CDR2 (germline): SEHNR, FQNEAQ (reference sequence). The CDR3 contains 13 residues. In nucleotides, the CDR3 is TGTGCCAGCAGCTTAGGGGAGACAGGGTCGCAGTTCTTC. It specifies CASSLGETGSQFF. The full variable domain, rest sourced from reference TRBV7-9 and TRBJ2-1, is DTGVSQNPRHKITKRGQNVTFRCDPISEHNRLYWYRQTLGQGPEFLTYFQNEAQLEKSRLLSDRFSAERPKGSFSTLEIQRTEQGDSAMYLCASSLGETGSQFFGPGTRLTVL.

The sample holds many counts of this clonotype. For the CDR3, the DNA is TGTGCCAGCAGTTCGCGGACTGTTCATAGCAATCAGCCCCAGCATTTT. Protein product: CASSSRTVHSNQPQHF. This sequence joins TRBV6-2 or TRBV6-3 and TRBJ1-5; D is undetermined. From germline, CDR1 is MNHEY and CDR2 SVGEGT. This CDR3 is 16 amino acids long. The germline V and J ends were trimmed by 4 bases and 0 bases, with 13 bases remaining between them.

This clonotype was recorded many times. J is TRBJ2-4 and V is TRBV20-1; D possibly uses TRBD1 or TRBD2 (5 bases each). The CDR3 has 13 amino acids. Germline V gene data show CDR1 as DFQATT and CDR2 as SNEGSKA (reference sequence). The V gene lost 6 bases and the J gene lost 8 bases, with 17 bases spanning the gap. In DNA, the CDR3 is TGCAGTGCCCAGAACCGGGGCCCCGACATTCAGTACTTC. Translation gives CSAQNRGPDIQYF.

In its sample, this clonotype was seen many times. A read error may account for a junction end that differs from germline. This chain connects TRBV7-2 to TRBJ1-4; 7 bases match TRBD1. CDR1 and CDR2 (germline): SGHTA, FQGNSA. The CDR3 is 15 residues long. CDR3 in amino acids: CASNLGGGGNEKLFF. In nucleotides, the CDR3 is TGTGCCAGCAACTTAGGGGGCGGGGGAAATGAAAAACTGTTTTTT.

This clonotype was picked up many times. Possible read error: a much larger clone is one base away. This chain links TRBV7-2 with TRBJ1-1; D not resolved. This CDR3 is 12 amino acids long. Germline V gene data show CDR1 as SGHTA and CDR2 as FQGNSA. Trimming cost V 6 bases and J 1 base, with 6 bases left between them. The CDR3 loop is CASRRTNTEAFF. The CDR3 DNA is TGTGCCAGCAGGCGAACGAACACTGAAGCTTTCTTT.

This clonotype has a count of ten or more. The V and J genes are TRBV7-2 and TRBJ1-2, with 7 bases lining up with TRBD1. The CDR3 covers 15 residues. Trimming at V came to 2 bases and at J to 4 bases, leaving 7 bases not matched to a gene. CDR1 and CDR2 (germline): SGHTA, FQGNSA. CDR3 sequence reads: CASSLSGGIGYGYTF. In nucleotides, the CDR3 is TGTGCCAGCAGCTTATCAGGGGGGATTGGCTATGGCTACACCTTC.

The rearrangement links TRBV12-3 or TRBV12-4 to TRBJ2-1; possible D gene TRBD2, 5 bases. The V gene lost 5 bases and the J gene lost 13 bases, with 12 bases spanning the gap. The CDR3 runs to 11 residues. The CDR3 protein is CASSRVREQFF. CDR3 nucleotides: TGTGCCAGCAGTCGCGTCCGGGAACAGTTCTTC.

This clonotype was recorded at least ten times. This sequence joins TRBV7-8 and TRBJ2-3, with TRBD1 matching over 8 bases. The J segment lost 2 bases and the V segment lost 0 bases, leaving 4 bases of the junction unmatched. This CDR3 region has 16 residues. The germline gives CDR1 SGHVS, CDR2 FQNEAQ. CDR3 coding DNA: TGTGCCAGCAGCTTAGCGTCAGGGGGCTTCACAGATACGCAGTATTTT. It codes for CASSLASGGFTDTQYF. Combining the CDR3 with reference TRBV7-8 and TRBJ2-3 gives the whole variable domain GAGVSQSPRYKVAKRGQDVALRCDPISGHVSLFWYQQALGQGPEFLTYFQNEAQLDKSGLPSDRFFAERPEGSVSTLKIQRTQQEDSAVYLCASSLASGGFTDTQYFGPGTRLTVL.

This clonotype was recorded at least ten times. The CDR3 DNA sequence: TGCGCCAGCAGCCAGGAAGAGGGTAACACTGAAGCTTTCTTT. Its translation: CASSQEEGNTEAFF. The gene calls are TRBV4-1 and TRBJ1-1; D remains unclear. Germline values: CDR1 MGHRA, CDR2 YSYEKL. V dropped 3 bases and J dropped 2 bases, with 10 bases sitting between them. The CDR3 has 14 amino acids.

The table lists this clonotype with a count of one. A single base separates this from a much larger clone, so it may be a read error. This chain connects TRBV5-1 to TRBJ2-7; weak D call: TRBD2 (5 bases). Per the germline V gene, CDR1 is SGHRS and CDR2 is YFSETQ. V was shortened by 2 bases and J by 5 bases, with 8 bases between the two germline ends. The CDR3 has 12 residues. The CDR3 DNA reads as TGCGCCAGCAGCTTACGGAGGAACGAGCAGTACTTC. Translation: CASSLRRNEQYF.

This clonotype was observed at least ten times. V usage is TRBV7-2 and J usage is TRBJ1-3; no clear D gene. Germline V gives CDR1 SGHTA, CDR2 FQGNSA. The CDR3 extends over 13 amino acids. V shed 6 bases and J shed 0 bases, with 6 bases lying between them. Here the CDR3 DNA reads TGTGCCAGCAGGGCCCGCTCTGGAAACACCATATATTTT. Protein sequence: CASRARSGNTIYF.

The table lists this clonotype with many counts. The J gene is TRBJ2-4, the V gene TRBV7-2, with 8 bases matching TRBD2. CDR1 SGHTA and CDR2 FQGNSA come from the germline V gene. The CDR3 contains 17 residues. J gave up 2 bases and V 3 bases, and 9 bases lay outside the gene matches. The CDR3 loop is CASSFVSGGGSKNIQYF. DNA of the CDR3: TGTGCCAGCAGCTTTGTTTCGGGGGGGGGTTCCAAAAACATTCAGTACTTC.

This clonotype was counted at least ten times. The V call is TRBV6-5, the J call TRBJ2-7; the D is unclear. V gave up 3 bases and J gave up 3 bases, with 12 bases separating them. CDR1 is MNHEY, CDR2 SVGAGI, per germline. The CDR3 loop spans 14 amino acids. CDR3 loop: CASSYSAVDYEQYF. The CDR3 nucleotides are TGTGCCAGCAGTTATTCGGCAGTGGACTACGAGCAGTACTTC.

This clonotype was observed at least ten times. The CDR3 spells CASSHALAGRYNEQFF. The CDR3 coding sequence is TGCGCCAGCAGCCATGCCCTAGCGGGGCGCTACAATGAGCAGTTCTTC. The chain is built from TRBV4-1 and TRBJ2-1, with 9 bases matching TRBD2. Germline-derived CDR1 and CDR2 are MGHRA and YSYEKL. V lost 3 bases, J lost 3 bases, and 6 bases stayed unmatched. CDR3 length equals 16 residues.

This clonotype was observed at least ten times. The CDR3 sequence is CASSFPGRAVEQFF. In DNA, the CDR3 is TGTGCCAGCAGCTTCCCGGGTAGGGCGGTTGAGCAGTTCTTC. The chain combines TRBV7-2 with TRBJ2-1; the D is unclear. Deletions cut 3 bases from V and 9 bases from J, with 15 bases between. CDR1 SGHTA and CDR2 FQGNSA come from the germline V gene. There are 14 residues in the CDR3.

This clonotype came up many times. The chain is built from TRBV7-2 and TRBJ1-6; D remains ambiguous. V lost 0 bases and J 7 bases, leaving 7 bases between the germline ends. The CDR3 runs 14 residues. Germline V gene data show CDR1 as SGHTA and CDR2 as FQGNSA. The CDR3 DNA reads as TGTGCCAGCAGCTTAGCTGGGCTAAATTCACCCCTCCACTTT. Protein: CASSLAGLNSPLHF.

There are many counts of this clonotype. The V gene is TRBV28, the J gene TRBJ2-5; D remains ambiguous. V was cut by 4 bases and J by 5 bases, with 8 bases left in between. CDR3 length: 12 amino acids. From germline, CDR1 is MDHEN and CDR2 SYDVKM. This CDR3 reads CASSSPLETQYF. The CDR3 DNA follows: TGTGCCAGCAGTTCGCCACTGGAGACCCAGTACTTC.